This entry features one T cell receptor beta chain sequence. Produced via immunoSEQ multiplex PCR; TCRdb's table is partial and in-frame only. The sample records about 84,000 clones, 97% being singletons. The CDR3 consists of 19 residues. Trimming took off 1 base at V and 3 bases at J, with 24 bases between the two ends. Germline loops: CDR1 MGHRA, CDR2 YSYEKL. This sample is drawn from a study of technical replicates of blood from a handful of donors. The receptor was isolated from a human donor in good health. Sequencing used T cells isolated from PBMCs. The J gene is TRBJ2-5, the V gene TRBV4-1, with a weak D call TRBD2 (6 bases). The CDR3 region has the DNA TGCGCCAGCAGCCAAGTCGGGACTTGGACGACAGTGGGCGAAGAGACCCAGTACTTC. Translating gives CASSQVGTWTTVGEETQYF.